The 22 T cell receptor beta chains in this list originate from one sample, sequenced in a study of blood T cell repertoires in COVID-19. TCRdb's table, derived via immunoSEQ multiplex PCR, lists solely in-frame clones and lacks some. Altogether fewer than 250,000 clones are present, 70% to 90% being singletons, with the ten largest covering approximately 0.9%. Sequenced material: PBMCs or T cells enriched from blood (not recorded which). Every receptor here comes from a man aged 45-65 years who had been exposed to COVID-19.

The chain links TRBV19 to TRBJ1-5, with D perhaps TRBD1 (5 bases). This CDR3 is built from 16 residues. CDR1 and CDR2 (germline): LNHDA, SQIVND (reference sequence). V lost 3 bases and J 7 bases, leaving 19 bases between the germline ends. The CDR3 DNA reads TGTGCCAGTAGTATCCGTCCAGGGAGGTTGAAGCAGCCCCAGCATTTT. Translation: CASSIRPGRLKQPQHF.

The CDR3, as DNA: TGCAGCGTTGAGCGGGGGCGGGCGGAGACCCAGTACTTC. Its protein product is CSVERGRAETQYF. This rearrangement joins TRBV29-1 to TRBJ2-5, with a weak D call TRBD2 (7 bases). The CDR3 contains 13 residues. The V end was cut by 3 bases, the J end by 5 bases, with 13 bases between. CDR1 SQVTM and CDR2 ANQGSEA come from the germline V gene. The full variable domain, completed using reference TRBV29-1 and TRBJ2-5, is SAVISQKPSRDICQRGTSLTIQCQVDSQVTMMFWYRQQPGQSLTLIATANQGSEATYESGFVIDKFPISRPNLTFSTLTVSNMSPEDSSIYLCSVERGRAETQYFGPGTRLLVL.

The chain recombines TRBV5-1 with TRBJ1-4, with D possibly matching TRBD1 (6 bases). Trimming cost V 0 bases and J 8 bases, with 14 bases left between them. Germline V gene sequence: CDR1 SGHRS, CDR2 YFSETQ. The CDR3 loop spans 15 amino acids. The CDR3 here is CASSLAGQLYEKLFF. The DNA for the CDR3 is TGCGCCAGCAGCTTGGCCGGACAGTTGTACGAAAAACTGTTTTTT.

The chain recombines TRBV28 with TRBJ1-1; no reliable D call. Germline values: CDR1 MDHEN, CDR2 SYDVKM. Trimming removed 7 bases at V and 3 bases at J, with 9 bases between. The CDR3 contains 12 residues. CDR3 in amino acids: CASTHQYTEAFF. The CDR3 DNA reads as TGTGCCAGCACCCATCAGTACACTGAAGCTTTCTTT.

The DNA for the CDR3 is TGTGCCATCAGTGAGTCTACGGGACAGGGTATCAATCAGCCCCAGCATTTT. Encoded protein: CAISESTGQGINQPQHF. The genes are TRBV10-3 and TRBJ1-5; TRBD1 aligns across 9 bases. The CDR3 has 17 residues. V lost 0 bases to trimming and J lost 3 bases; unmatched junction nucleotides: 6. The V gene's germline CDR1 is ENHRY and CDR2 SYGVKD.

The CDR3 region has the DNA TGTGCCAGCAGCCAAGATCAGCGGTCCTACAATGAGCAGTTCTTC. It codes for CASSQDQRSYNEQFF. The rearrangement links TRBV14 to TRBJ2-1, with D possibly matching TRBD2 (5 bases). This CDR3 is 15 amino acids long. From germline, CDR1 is SGHDN and CDR2 FVKESK. V lost 0 bases and J lost 1, with 7 bases in between.

The CDR3 DNA reads as TGTGCCAGCAGCTTACCTACGGGGGATGGCTACACCTTC. Translated, it gives CASSLPTGDGYTF. This rearrangement joins TRBV7-3 to TRBJ1-2; the D gene is possibly TRBD1 (5 bases). The CDR3 covers 13 residues. Per the germline V gene, CDR1 is SGHTA and CDR2 is FQGTGA. V was trimmed by 2 bases and J by 6 bases, leaving 10 bases between them.

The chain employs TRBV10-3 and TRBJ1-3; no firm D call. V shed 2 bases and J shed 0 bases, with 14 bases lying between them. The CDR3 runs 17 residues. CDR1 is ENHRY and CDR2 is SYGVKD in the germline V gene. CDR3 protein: CAISEMGTVPSGNTIYF. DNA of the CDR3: TGTGCCATCAGTGAGATGGGCACAGTACCCTCTGGAAACACCATATATTTT.

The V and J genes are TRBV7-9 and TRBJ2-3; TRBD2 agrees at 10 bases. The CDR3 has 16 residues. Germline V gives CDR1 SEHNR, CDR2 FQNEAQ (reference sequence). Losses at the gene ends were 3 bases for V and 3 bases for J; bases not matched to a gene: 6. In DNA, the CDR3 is TGTGCCAGCAGCTTCAGAAAGCGGGGGGGGACAGATACGCAGTATTTT. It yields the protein CASSFRKRGGTDTQYF.

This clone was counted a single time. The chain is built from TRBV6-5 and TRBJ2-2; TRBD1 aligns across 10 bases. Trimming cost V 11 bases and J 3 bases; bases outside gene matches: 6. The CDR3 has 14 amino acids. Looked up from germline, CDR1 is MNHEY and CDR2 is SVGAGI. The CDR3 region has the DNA TGTGCCGGACAGGGGACAGGGGACACCGGGGAGCTGTTTTTT. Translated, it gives CAGQGTGDTGELFF.

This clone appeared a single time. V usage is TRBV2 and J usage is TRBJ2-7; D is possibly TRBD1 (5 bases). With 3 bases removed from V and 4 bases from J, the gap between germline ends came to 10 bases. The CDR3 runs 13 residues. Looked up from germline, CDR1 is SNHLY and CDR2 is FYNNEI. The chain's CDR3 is CASSDVREYEQYV. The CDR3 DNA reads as TGTGCCAGCAGTGATGTCAGGGAATACGAGCAGTACGTC.

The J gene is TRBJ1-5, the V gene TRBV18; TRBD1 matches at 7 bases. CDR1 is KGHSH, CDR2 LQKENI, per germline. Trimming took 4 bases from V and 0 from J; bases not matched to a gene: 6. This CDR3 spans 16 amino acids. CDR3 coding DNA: TGTGCCAGCTCACGGGAGACAGGGAATAGCAATCAGCCCCAGCATTTT. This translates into CASSRETGNSNQPQHF.

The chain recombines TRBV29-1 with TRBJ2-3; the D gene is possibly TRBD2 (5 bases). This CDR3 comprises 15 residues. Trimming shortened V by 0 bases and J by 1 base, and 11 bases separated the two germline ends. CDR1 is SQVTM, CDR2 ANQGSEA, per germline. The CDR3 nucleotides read TGCAGCGTTGAAGATCTGGAGGCCGGCACAGATACGCAGTATTTT. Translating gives CSVEDLEAGTDTQYF.

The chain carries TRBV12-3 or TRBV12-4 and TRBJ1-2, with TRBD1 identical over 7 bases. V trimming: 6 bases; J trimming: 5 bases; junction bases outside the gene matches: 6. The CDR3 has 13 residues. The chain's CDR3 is CASRGAGGYGYTF. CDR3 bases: TGTGCCAGCAGGGGGGCAGGGGGATATGGCTACACCTTC.

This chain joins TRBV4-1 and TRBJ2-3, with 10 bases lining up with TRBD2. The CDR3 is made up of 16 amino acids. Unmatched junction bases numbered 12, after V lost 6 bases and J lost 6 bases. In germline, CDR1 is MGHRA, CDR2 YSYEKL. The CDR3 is CASSPMSGGAGDTQYF. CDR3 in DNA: TGCGCCAGCAGTCCCATGAGCGGGGGGGCAGGTGATACGCAGTATTTT.

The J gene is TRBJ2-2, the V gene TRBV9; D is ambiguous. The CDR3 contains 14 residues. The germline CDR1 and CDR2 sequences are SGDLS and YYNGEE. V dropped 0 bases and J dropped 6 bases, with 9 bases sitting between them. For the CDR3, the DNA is TGTGCCAGCAGCGTAGATCCACTCTCCGGGGAGCTGTTTTTT. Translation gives CASSVDPLSGELFF.

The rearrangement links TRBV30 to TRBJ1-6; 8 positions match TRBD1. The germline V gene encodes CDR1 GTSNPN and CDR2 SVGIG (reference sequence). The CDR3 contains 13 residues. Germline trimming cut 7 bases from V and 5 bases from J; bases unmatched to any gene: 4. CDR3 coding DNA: TGTGCCTCGGACAGGGCGAATAATTCACCCCTCCACTTT. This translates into CASDRANNSPLHF.

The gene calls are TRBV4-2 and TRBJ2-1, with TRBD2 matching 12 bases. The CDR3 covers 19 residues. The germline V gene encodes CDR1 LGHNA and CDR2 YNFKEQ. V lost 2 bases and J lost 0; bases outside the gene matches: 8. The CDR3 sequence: CASSQPPTSGGRSYNEQFF. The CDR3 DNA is TGTGCCAGCAGCCAACCGCCGACTAGCGGGGGCCGCTCCTACAATGAGCAGTTCTTC.

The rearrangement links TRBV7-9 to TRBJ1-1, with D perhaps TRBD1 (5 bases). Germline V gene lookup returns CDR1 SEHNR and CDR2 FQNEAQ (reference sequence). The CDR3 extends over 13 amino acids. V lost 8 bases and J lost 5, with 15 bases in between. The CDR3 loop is CASGRTGVTEAFF. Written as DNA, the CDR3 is TGTGCCAGCGGGCGAACGGGGGTTACTGAAGCTTTCTTT.

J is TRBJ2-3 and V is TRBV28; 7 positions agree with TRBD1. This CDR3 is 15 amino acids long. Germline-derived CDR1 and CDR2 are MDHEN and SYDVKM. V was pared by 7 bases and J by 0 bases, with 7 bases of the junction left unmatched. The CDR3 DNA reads TGTGCCAGCAACTCGAGGGACAGAAGCACAGATACGCAGTATTTT. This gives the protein CASNSRDRSTDTQYF. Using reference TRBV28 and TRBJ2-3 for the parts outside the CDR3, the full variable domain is DVKVTQSSRYLVKRTGEKVFLECVQDMDHENMFWYRQDPGLGLRLIYFSYDVKMKEKGDIPEGYSVSREKKERFSLILESASTNQTSMYLCASNSRDRSTDTQYFGPGTRLTVL.

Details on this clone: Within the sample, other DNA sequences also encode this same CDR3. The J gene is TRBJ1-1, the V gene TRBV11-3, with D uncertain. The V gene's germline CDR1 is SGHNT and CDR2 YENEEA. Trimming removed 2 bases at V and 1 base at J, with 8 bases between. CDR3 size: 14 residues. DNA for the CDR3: TGTGCCAGCAGCTTATCTGGGCAGAACACTGAAGCTTTCTTT. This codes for CASSLSGQNTEAFF.

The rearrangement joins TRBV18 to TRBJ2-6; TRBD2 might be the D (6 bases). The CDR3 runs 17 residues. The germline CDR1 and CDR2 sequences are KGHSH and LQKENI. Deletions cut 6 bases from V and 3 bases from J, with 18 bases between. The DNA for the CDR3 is TGTGCCAGCTCTTCGTCCCGGGACTTTCTTGGGGCCAACGTCCTGACTTTC. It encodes CASSSSRDFLGANVLTF.